These 14 T cell receptor beta chains share one sample of origin, sequenced in a study of T cell responses to AZD1222 COVID-19 vaccine. TCRdb's copy holds only in-frame clones and misses some; the assay was immunoSEQ multiplex PCR. The sample lists around 88,000 clones; 85% to 90% were seen once. This material consisted of peripheral blood, taken on day 0 of MenACWY control vaccination. These receptors were obtained from an adult in good health.

CDR3 loop: CASSANTDTQYF. CDR3 in DNA: TGTGCCAGCAGCGCCAACACAGATACGCAGTATTTT. The chain uses TRBV2 and TRBJ2-3; unclear D gene. This CDR3 has 12 amino acids. CDR1 is SNHLY and CDR2 is FYNNEI in the germline V gene. Trimming shortened V by 6 bases and J by 2 bases, and 6 bases separated the two germline ends.

The V call is TRBV5-1, the J call TRBJ2-7; TRBD1 or TRBD2 may be the D gene (6 bases each). Germline CDR1 and CDR2: SGHRS and YFSETQ. This CDR3 is 14 amino acids long. The V end lost 0 bases, the J end lost 7 bases, and 14 bases lay between the germline ends. The CDR3 region is CASSLGWGAGEQYF. CDR3 DNA: TGCGCCAGCAGCTTGGGCTGGGGGGCCGGGGAGCAGTACTTC.

The chain employs TRBV3-1 (or the pseudogene TRBV3-2) and TRBJ2-1; 7 bases map to TRBD1. The CDR3 has 15 residues. J gave up 2 bases and V 3 bases, and 4 bases lay outside the gene matches. CDR1 is LGHDT and CDR2 is YNNKEL in the germline V gene (reference sequence). DNA for the CDR3: TGTGCCAGCAGCCATACCGGGACAGCCTACAATGAGCAGTTCTTC. Its translation: CASSHTGTAYNEQFF.

The genes are TRBV6-1 and TRBJ1-2, with no clear D. The CDR3 totals 12 residues. V was shortened by 0 bases and J by 13 bases, with 12 bases between the two germline ends. Per germline, CDR1 MNHNS and CDR2 SASEGT. CDR3 bases: TGTGCCAGCAGTGAAGCGACGGGCCTTGGCACCTTC. This codes for CASSEATGLGTF.

The chain joins TRBV19 to TRBJ1-1; D is uncertain. This CDR3 has 13 residues. Trimming shortened V by 4 bases and J by 2 bases, and 8 bases separated the two germline ends. The germline CDR1 and CDR2 sequences are LNHDA and SQIVND (reference sequence). The CDR3 bases are TGTGCCAGTAGTACCACTTTAAACACTGAAGCTTTCTTT. Its translation is CASSTTLNTEAFF. The whole variable domain, filled in from reference TRBV19 and TRBJ1-1, reads DGGITQSPKYLFRKEGQNVTLSCEQNLNHDAMYWYRQDPGQGLRLIYYSQIVNDFQKGDIAEGYSVSREKKESFPLTVTSAQKNPTAFYLCASSTTLNTEAFFGQGTRLTVV.

The chain uses TRBV10-3 and TRBJ2-2; perhaps TRBD1 as D (6 bases). Germline CDR1 reads ENHRY; CDR2 reads SYGVKD. There are 16 residues in the CDR3. Deletions cut 0 bases from V and 2 bases from J, with 10 bases between. CDR3 DNA: TGTGCCATCAGTGAGTCGTTGGGACAAAACACCGGGGAGCTGTTTTTT. This gives the protein CAISESLGQNTGELFF.

The rearrangement uses TRBV7-9 and TRBJ1-3; possible D gene TRBD1, 5 bases. Germline assignment: CDR1 SEHNR and CDR2 FQNEAQ (reference sequence). The CDR3 covers 15 residues. The V end was cut by 5 bases, the J end by 2 bases, with 13 bases between. CDR3 nucleotide sequence: TGTGCCAGCAGCCAACAAACGGGGGCTGGAAACACCATATATTTT. As protein: CASSQQTGAGNTIYF.

V is TRBV6-5 and J is TRBJ1-5, with TRBD1 matching 11 bases. J lost 3 bases, V lost 6 bases, and 1 base had no gene match. Per the germline V gene, CDR1 is MNHEY and CDR2 is SVGAGI. The CDR3 totals 14 residues. The CDR3: CASRGQGDNQPQHF. CDR3 in DNA: TGTGCCAGCAGGGGACAGGGGGACAATCAGCCCCAGCATTTT.

The chain is built from TRBV30 and TRBJ2-3; 11 bases are shared with TRBD2. Trimming took 1 base from V and 6 from J; bases not matched to a gene: 6. CDR1 is GTSNPN and CDR2 is SVGIG in the germline V gene (reference sequence). This CDR3 is 15 amino acids long. Here the CDR3 reads CAWSGASGGYDTQYF. In DNA form, the CDR3 reads TGTGCCTGGAGTGGGGCTAGCGGGGGGTACGATACGCAGTATTTT. The full variable domain, rest sourced from reference TRBV30 and TRBJ2-3, is SQTIHQWPATLVQPVGSPLSLECTVEGTSNPNLYWYRQAAGRGLQLLFYSVGIGQISSEVPQNLSASRPQDRQFILSSKKLLLSDSGFYLCAWSGASGGYDTQYFGPGTRLTVL.

A single count supports this clone. This chain links TRBV7-9 with TRBJ1-3, with 8 bases that match TRBD1. CDR1 is SEHNR, CDR2 FQNEAQ, per germline (reference sequence). This CDR3 contains 15 residues. The J segment lost 7 bases and the V segment lost 0 bases, leaving 5 bases of the junction unmatched. As DNA, the CDR3 is TGTGCCAGCAGCTTAGCTGGACAGGGTTACAACACCATATATTTT. Its translation is CASSLAGQGYNTIYF. The full variable domain, rest sourced from reference TRBV7-9 and TRBJ1-3, is DTGVSQNPRHKITKRGQNVTFRCDPISEHNRLYWYRQTLGQGPEFLTYFQNEAQLEKSRLLSDRFSAERPKGSFSTLEIQRTEQGDSAMYLCASSLAGQGYNTIYFGEGSWLTVV.

The chain links TRBV4-3 to TRBJ2-5; TRBD2 matches 11 bases. V was clipped by 4 bases and J by 4 bases; unmatched bases: 11. This CDR3 has 17 amino acids. Germline CDR1 LGHNA, CDR2 YSLEER. CDR3: CASSPTGLAGTPETQYF. The CDR3, as DNA: TGCGCCAGCAGCCCAACCGGACTAGCGGGTACTCCAGAGACCCAGTACTTC.

The chain has TRBV5-1 and TRBJ2-2; possible D gene TRBD1, 5 bases. Per germline, CDR1 SGHRS and CDR2 YFSETQ. V was shortened by 0 bases and J by 2 bases, with 8 bases between the two germline ends. CDR3 length equals 15 residues. The CDR3 DNA reads TGCGCCAGCAGCTTGGACAGGCTAAACACCGGGGAGCTGTTTTTT. It specifies CASSLDRLNTGELFF.

This CDR3 is CASSRGQLNTEAFF. The CDR3 nucleotides read TGTGCCAGCAGCCGGGGACAGCTCAACACTGAAGCTTTCTTT. The V gene is TRBV3-1 (or the pseudogene TRBV3-2), the J gene TRBJ1-1; 7 bases match TRBD1. The CDR3 sequence is 14 residues long. Trimming at V came to 4 bases and at J to 2 bases, leaving 4 bases not matched to a gene. CDR1 is LGHDT, CDR2 YNNKEL, per germline (reference sequence).

The V and J genes are TRBV7-2 and TRBJ2-3, with a weak D call TRBD2 (6 bases). The CDR3 sequence is 15 residues long. Trimming removed 1 base from V and 2 bases from J, with 10 bases in between. Germline V CDR1 and CDR2: SGHTA, FQGNSA. CDR3 in DNA: TGTGCCAGCAGCTTAGGGTGGGACTCCACAGATACGCAGTATTTT. This sequence encodes CASSLGWDSTDTQYF.